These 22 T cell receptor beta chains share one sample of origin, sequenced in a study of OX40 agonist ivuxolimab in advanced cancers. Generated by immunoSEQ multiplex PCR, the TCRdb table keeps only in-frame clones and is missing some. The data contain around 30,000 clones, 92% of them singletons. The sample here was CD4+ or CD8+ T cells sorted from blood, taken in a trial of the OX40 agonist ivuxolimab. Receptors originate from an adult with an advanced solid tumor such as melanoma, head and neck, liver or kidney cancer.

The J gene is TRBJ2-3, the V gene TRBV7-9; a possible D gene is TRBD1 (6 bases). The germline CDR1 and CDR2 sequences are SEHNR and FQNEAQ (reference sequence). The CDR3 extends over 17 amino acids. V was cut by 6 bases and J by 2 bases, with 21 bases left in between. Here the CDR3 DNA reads TGTGCCAGCAGACCCCGTGTCAGGGGCAACATCACAGATACGCAGTATTTT. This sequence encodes CASRPRVRGNITDTQYF.

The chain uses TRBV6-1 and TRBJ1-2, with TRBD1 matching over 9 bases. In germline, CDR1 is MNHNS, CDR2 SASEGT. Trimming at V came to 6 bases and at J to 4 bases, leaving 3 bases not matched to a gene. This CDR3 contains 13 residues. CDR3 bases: TGTGCCAGCAGGGGACAGGGCGGCTATGGCTACACCTTC. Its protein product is CASRGQGGYGYTF.

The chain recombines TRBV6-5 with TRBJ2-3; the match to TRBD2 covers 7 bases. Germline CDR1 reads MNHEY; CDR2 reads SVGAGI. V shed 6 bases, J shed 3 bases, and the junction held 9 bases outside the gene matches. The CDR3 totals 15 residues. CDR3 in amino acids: CASRPAGKLTDTQYF. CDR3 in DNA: TGTGCCAGCAGACCAGCGGGAAAGCTAACAGATACGCAGTATTTT.

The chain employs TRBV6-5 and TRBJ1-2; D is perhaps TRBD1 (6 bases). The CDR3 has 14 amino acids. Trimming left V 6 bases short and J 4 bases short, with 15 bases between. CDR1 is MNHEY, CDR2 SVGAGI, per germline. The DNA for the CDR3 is TGTGCCAGCAGACTCGGACAGATGCCCTATGGCTACACCTTC. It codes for CASRLGQMPYGYTF.

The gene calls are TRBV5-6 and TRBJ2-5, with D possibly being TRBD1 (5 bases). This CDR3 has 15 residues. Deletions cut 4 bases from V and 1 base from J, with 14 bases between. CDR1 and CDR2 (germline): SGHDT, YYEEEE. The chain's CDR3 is CASSRLTGIQETQYF. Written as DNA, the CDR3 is TGTGCCAGCAGCCGTCTTACAGGTATCCAAGAGACCCAGTACTTC.

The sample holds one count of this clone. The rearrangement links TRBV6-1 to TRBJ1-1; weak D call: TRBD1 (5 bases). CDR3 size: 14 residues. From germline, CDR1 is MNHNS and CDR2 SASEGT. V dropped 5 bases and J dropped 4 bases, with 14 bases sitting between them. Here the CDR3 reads CASSTRTPGTEAFF. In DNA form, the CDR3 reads TGTGCCAGCAGTACCCGGACACCAGGCACTGAAGCTTTCTTT.

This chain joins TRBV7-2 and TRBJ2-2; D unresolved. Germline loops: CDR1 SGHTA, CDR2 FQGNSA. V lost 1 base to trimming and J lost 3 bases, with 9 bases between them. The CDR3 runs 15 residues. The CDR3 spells CASSLEASHTGELFF. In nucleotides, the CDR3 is TGTGCCAGCAGCTTAGAGGCTAGTCACACCGGGGAGCTGTTTTTT.

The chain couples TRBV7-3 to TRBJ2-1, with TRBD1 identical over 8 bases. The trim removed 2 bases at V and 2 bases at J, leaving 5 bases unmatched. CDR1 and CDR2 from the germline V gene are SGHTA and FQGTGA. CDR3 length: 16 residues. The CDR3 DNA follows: TGTGCCAGCAGCTTAGAGGGGACAGGAGCCTACAATGAGCAGTTCTTC. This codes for CASSLEGTGAYNEQFF.

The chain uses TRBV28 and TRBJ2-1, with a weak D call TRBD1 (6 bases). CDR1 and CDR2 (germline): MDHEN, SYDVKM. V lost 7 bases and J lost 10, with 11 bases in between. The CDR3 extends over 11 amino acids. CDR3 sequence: CASTRGTEQFF. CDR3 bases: TGTGCCAGCACAAGGGGGACAGAGCAGTTCTTC. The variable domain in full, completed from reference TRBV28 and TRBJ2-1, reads DVKVTQSSRYLVKRTGEKVFLECVQDMDHENMFWYRQDPGLGLRLIYFSYDVKMKEKGDIPEGYSVSREKKERFSLILESASTNQTSMYLCASTRGTEQFFGPGTRLTVL.

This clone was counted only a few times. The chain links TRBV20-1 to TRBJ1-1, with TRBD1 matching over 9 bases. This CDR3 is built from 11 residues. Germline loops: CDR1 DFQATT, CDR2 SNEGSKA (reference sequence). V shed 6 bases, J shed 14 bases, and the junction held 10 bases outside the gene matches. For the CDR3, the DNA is TGCAGTGCCACCACAGGGGGCGTAATGTTCTTT. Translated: CSATTGGVMFF.

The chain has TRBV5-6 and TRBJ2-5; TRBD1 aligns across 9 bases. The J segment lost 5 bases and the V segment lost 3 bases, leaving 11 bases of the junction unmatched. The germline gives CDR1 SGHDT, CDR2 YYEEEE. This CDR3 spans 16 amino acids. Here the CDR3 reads CASSSQIRQGEETQYF. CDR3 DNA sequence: TGTGCCAGCAGCTCCCAGATAAGACAGGGGGAGGAGACCCAGTACTTC. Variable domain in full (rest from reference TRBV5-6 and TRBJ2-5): DAGVTQSPTHLIKTRGQQVTLRCSPKSGHDTVSWYQQALGQGPQFIFQYYEEEERQRGNFPDRFSGHQFPNYSSELNVNALLLGDSALYLCASSSQIRQGEETQYFGPGTRLLVL.

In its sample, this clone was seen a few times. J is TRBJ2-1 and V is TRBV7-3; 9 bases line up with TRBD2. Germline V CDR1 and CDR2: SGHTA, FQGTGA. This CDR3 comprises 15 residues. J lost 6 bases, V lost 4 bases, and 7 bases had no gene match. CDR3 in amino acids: CASSSPQRGVNEQFF. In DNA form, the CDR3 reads TGTGCCAGCAGCTCACCCCAGCGGGGGGTCAATGAGCAGTTCTTC.

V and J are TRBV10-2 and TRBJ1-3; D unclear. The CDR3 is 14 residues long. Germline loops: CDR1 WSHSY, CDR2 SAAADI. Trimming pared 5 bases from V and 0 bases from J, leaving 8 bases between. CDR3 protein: CASSPQDSGNTIYF. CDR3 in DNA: TGCGCCAGCAGTCCTCAGGACTCTGGAAACACCATATATTTT.

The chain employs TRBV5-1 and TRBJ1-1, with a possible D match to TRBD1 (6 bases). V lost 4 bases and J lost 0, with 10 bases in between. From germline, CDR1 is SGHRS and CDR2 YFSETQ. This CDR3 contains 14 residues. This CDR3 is CASSPGTMNTEAFF. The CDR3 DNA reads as TGCGCCAGCAGCCCCGGGACAATGAACACTGAAGCTTTCTTT.

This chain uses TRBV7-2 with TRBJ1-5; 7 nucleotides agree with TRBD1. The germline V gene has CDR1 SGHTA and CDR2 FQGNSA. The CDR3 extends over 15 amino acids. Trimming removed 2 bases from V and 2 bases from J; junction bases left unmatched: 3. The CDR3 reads CASSLTGEGNQPQHF. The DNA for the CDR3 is TGTGCCAGCAGCTTAACAGGGGAAGGCAATCAGCCCCAGCATTTT.

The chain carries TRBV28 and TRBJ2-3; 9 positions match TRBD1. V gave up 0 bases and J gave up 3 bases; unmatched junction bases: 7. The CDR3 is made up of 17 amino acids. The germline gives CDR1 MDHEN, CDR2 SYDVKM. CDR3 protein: CASSLWMGQGKTDTQYF. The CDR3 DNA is TGTGCCAGCAGTTTATGGATGGGACAGGGCAAGACAGATACGCAGTATTTT.

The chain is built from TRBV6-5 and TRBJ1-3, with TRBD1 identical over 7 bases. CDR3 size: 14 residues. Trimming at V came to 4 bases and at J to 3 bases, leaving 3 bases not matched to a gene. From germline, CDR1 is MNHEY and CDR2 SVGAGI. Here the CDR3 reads CASSLGGFGNTIYF. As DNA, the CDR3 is TGTGCCAGCAGTTTAGGGGGCTTTGGAAACACCATATATTTT.

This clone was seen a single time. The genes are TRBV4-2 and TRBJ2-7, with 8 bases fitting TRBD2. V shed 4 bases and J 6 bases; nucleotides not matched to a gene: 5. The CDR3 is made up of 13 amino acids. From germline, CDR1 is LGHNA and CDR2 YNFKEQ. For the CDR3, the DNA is TGTGCCAGCAGCCGAAGCGGGAGTAGCGAGCAGTACTTC. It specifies CASSRSGSSEQYF.

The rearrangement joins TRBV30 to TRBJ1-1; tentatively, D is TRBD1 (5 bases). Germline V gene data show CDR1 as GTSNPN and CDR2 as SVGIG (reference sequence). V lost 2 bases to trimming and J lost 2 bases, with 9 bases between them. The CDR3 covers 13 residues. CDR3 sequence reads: CAWSIQVNTEAFF. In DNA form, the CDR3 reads TGTGCCTGGAGTATACAGGTCAACACTGAAGCTTTCTTT.

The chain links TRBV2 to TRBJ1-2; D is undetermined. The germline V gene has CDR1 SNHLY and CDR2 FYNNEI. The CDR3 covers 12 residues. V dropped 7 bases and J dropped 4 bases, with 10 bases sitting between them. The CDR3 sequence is CASKDGSYGYTF. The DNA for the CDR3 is TGTGCCAGCAAGGACGGAAGCTATGGCTACACCTTC.

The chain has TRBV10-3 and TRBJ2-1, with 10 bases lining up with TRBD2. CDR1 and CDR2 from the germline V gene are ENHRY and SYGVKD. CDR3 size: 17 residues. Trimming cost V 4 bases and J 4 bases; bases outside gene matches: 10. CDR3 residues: CAISALASGRGYNEQFF. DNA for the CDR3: TGTGCCATCAGTGCCCTGGCGAGCGGGAGGGGTTACAATGAGCAGTTCTTC.

As DNA, the CDR3 is TGCAGCGTTGTCGGCCAGGCGGGTCAGCCCCAGCATTTT. It translates to CSVVGQAGQPQHF. The chain combines TRBV29-1 with TRBJ1-5; D is uncertain. The CDR3 runs to 13 residues. Per germline, CDR1 SQVTM and CDR2 ANQGSEA. V was pared by 4 bases and J by 6 bases, with 13 bases between.